This TCR beta chain was recorded in a study of tumor-infiltrating lymphocytes in oesophageal squamous cell carcinoma. This clonotype was seen many times. Trimming took 11 bases from V and 0 from J, leaving 17 bases between them. Germline CDR1 and CDR2: SGHTA and FQGTGA. The CDR3 is 14 residues long. MiXCR, applied by TCRdb to the PCR reads, yields one record per CDR3 protein. Of around 16,000 distinct CDR3 sequences in the sample, approximately 50% were seen once. The gene calls are TRBV7-3 and TRBJ2-7, with a possible D match to TRBD1 (6 bases). Sequencing used esophageal tumor tissue. The clonotype was recovered from a male donor with esophageal squamous cell carcinoma. CDR3 DNA sequence: TGTGCCCACCGAGGGGGACCGCACTCCTACGAGCAGTACTTC. Amino acids: CAHRGGPHSYEQYF.